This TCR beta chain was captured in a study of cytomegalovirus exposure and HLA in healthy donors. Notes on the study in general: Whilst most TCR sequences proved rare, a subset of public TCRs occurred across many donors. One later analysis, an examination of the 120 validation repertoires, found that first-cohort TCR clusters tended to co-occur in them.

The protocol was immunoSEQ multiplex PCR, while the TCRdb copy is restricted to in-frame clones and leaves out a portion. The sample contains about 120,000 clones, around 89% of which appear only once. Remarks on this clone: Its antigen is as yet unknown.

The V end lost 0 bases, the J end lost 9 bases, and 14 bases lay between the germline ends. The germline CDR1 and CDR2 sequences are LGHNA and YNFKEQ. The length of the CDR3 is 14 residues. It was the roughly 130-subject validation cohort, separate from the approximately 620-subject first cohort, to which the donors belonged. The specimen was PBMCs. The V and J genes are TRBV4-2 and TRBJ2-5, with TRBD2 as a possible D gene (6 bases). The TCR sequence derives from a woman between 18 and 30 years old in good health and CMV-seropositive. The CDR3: CASSQDPGTGAQYF. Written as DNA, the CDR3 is TGTGCCAGCAGCCAAGATCCAGGCACGGGGGCCCAGTACTTC.